This T cell receptor (beta chain) was sequenced during a study of blood T cell repertoires in COVID-19. This clone is medium-sized in the sample. Authors' analysis steps: Nucleated cell number was recorded as an estimate derived from reference gene primer amplification. Profiled with immunoSEQ multiplex PCR; TCRdb holds only in-frame clones, not every one. V, J and clone size were drawn from that table, and D and trimming were deduced from the DNA. The sample carries 60,000 to 95,000 clones, around two thirds recorded once. CDR3 length equals 13 residues. The V gene end was trimmed by 5 bases and the J gene end by 5 bases; junction bases not matched to a gene: 5. Germline V gives CDR1 SGHNT, CDR2 YENEEA.

The sample comprised peripheral blood. J is TRBJ1-1 and V is TRBV11-3, with TRBD1 identical over 7 bases. The clonotype was recovered from a human donor with acute or convalescent COVID-19. The donor label of this sample is uncertain. CDR3 nucleotide sequence: TGTGCCAGCAGCGCCCAACAGGGGACTGAAGCTTTCTTT. Translated, it gives CASSAQQGTEAFF. Using reference TRBV11-3 and TRBJ1-1 for the parts outside the CDR3, the full variable domain is EAGVVQSPRYKIIEKKQPVAFWCNPISGHNTLYWYLQNLGQGPELLIRYENEEAVDDSQLPKDRFSAERLKGVDSTLKIQPAELGDSAVYLCASSAQQGTEAFFGQGTRLTVV.